Below, 16 T cell receptor beta chains from the same sample are listed, as sequenced in a study of blood T cell repertoires in COVID-19. The method was immunoSEQ multiplex PCR; TCRdb's version includes in-frame clones alone and lacks a portion of them. The sample records 200,000 to 250,000 clones, approximately 85% being singletons. Sequencing was carried out using peripheral blood. The receptors come from a woman in her seventies with COVID-19, enrolled during active disease.

The rearrangement uses TRBV28 and TRBJ2-7; 8 positions match TRBD1. V dropped 6 bases and J dropped 1; count of bases not matched to a gene: 8. Looked up from germline, CDR1 is MDHEN and CDR2 is SYDVKM. The CDR3 is 15 amino acids. In DNA, the CDR3 is TGTGCCAGCAGACCCGGACAGGGTGGGTCCTACGAGCAGTACTTC. Protein sequence: CASRPGQGGSYEQYF.

The chain has TRBV3-1 (or the pseudogene TRBV3-2) and TRBJ2-2; D may be TRBD2 (6 bases). The CDR3 sequence is 15 residues long. From germline, CDR1 is LGHDT and CDR2 YNNKEL (reference sequence). With 7 bases removed from V and 1 base from J, the gap between germline ends came to 13 bases. The CDR3 spells CASNPAGRNTGELFF. As DNA, the CDR3 is TGTGCCAGCAACCCAGCGGGCCGGAACACCGGGGAGCTGTTTTTT.

The chain is built from TRBV30 and TRBJ2-7; D is perhaps TRBD2 (6 bases). Looked up from germline, CDR1 is GTSNPN and CDR2 is SVGIG (reference sequence). This CDR3 region has 14 residues. The V end lost 7 bases, the J end lost 5 bases, and 21 bases lay between the germline ends. DNA of the CDR3: TGTGCCTTTAGGCGCGGGCAGGGACTCCACGAGCAGTACTTC. Its translation: CAFRRGQGLHEQYF.

V and J are TRBV6-2 or TRBV6-3 and TRBJ2-3; the D gene is possibly TRBD1 (5 bases). The length of the CDR3 is 12 residues. Between the trimmed V and J ends, which lost 2 bases and 8 bases, there was a span of 8 bases. Germline V gene lookup returns CDR1 MNHEY and CDR2 SVGEGT. CDR3 in amino acids: CASSYKGVTQYF. CDR3 sequence (DNA): TGTGCCAGCAGTTACAAAGGGGTTACGCAGTATTTT.

This sequence joins TRBV6-5 and TRBJ1-4; D call uncertain. There are 14 residues in the CDR3. V was pared by 6 bases and J by 0 bases, with 8 bases between. Germline V gene sequence: CDR1 MNHEY, CDR2 SVGAGI. This chain's CDR3 is CASRSVSTNEKLFF. In nucleotides, the CDR3 is TGTGCCAGCAGATCGGTCTCAACTAATGAAAAACTGTTTTTT.

This clone has only one observation. V usage is TRBV18 and J usage is TRBJ1-4; no reliable D call. V was trimmed by 6 bases and J by 5 bases, leaving 16 bases between them. This CDR3 comprises 15 residues. Germline V gene lookup returns CDR1 KGHSH and CDR2 LQKENI. The CDR3 reads CASSPAGRTNEKLFF. CDR3 nucleotides: TGTGCCAGCTCCCCGGCGGGAAGGACGAATGAAAAACTGTTTTTT.

The gene calls are TRBV19 and TRBJ2-7; 12 nucleotides agree with TRBD1. V lost 5 bases and J lost 5; bases outside the gene matches: 13. CDR1 LNHDA and CDR2 SQIVND come from the germline V gene (reference sequence). The CDR3 loop spans 17 amino acids. The CDR3: CASSPDLGQGAIDEQYF. The CDR3 DNA is TGTGCCAGTAGTCCGGACCTGGGACAGGGGGCCATCGACGAGCAGTACTTC.

This clone was picked up a small number of times. This chain connects TRBV27 to TRBJ2-7; 10 bases are a match to TRBD1. The germline CDR1 and CDR2 sequences are MNHEY and SMNVEV (reference sequence). The CDR3 extends over 16 amino acids. The ends lost 2 bases at V and 4 bases at J; junction bases unmatched: 8. The CDR3 region is CASSLTGQGRSYEQYF. As DNA, the CDR3 is TGTGCCAGCAGTTTAACGGGACAGGGGAGATCTTACGAGCAGTACTTC.

V is TRBV11-1 and J is TRBJ2-1; 12 bases line up with TRBD2. Germline CDR1 is SGHAT and CDR2 is FQDESV (reference sequence). Germline trimming cut 5 bases from V and 7 bases from J; bases unmatched to any gene: 6. This CDR3 has 15 residues. CDR3 coding DNA: TGTGCCAGCAGCAACGGACTAGCGGGGCGGAATGAGCAGTTCTTC. This translates into CASSNGLAGRNEQFF.

The rearrangement uses TRBV15 and TRBJ1-6, with D possibly TRBD1 on 5 matching bases. V was trimmed by 4 bases and J by 6 bases, leaving 10 bases between them. The CDR3 runs to 14 residues. In germline, CDR1 is LNHNV, CDR2 YYDKDF (reference sequence). In DNA, the CDR3 is TGTGCCACCAGCAAAGGAGGGGCTAATTCACCCCTCCACTTT. It encodes CATSKGGANSPLHF.

The rearrangement links TRBV6-5 to TRBJ1-4; maybe TRBD1 (5 bases). CDR3 size: 15 residues. Per the germline V gene, CDR1 is MNHEY and CDR2 is SVGAGI. Between the trimmed V and J ends, which lost 0 bases and 2 bases, there was a span of 7 bases. CDR3 region: CASSYSGVTNEKLFF. For the CDR3, the DNA is TGTGCCAGCAGTTACTCAGGGGTCACTAATGAAAAACTGTTTTTT.

The chain couples TRBV4-3 to TRBJ2-2, with D perhaps TRBD2 (6 bases). Germline CDR1 is LGHNA and CDR2 is YSLEER. The CDR3 extends over 16 amino acids. Deletions cut 0 bases from V and 1 base from J, with 9 bases between. The CDR3 nucleotides read TGCGCCAGCAGCCAAGACGGGGACTGGAACACCGGGGAGCTGTTTTTT. Translation gives CASSQDGDWNTGELFF.

This clone was recorded only once. The chain carries TRBV5-1 and TRBJ2-2; D is possibly TRBD2 (7 bases). V dropped 0 bases and J dropped 6 bases, with 12 bases sitting between them. The CDR3 sequence is 15 residues long. Germline loops: CDR1 SGHRS, CDR2 YFSETQ. CDR3 nucleotide sequence: TGCGCCAGCAGCTTGGGCGGGGGCGTAGCCGGGGAGCTGTTTTTT. It is translated as CASSLGGGVAGELFF. The full variable domain, rest sourced from reference TRBV5-1 and TRBJ2-2, is KAGVTQTPRYLIKTRGQQVTLSCSPISGHRSVSWYQQTPGQGLQFLFEYFSETQRNKGNFPGRFSGRQFSNSRSEMNVSTLELGDSALYLCASSLGGGVAGELFFGEGSRLTVL.

The rearrangement joins TRBV5-1 to TRBJ2-1, with TRBD2 identical over 8 bases. CDR1 is SGHRS, CDR2 YFSETQ, per germline. The V gene end was trimmed by 4 bases and the J gene end by 0 bases; junction bases not matched to a gene: 6. This CDR3 has 16 residues. This chain's CDR3 is CASSHTSGGSYNEQFF. The CDR3 nucleotides are TGCGCCAGCAGCCATACGAGCGGGGGCTCCTACAATGAGCAGTTCTTC.

The chain has TRBV19 and TRBJ2-3; 10 positions match TRBD2. V lost 6 bases to trimming and J lost 1 base; unmatched junction nucleotides: 19. CDR3 size: 20 residues. The germline gives CDR1 LNHDA, CDR2 SQIVND (reference sequence). CDR3 region: CASSHSPKAGGPARTDTQYF. The CDR3 coding sequence is TGTGCCAGTAGCCACAGTCCCAAAGCGGGAGGGCCGGCCCGCACAGATACGCAGTATTTT.

The chain couples TRBV5-1 to TRBJ2-7; 8 nucleotides line up with TRBD1. The CDR3 consists of 17 residues. The ends lost 2 bases at V and 1 base at J; junction bases unmatched: 11. The germline V gene encodes CDR1 SGHRS and CDR2 YFSETQ. The CDR3 is CASSLGRTDRVSYEQYF. The CDR3 nucleotides read TGCGCCAGCAGCTTAGGCCGGACGGACAGGGTTTCCTACGAGCAGTACTTC.